Reported below is one T cell receptor beta chain. Every participant with HIV received treatment in the United States. The sample originates from a study of long-term antiretroviral therapy in people with HIV. At the level of the study: Of all samples, the earliest predate the 2015 immediate-ART recommendation by about a decade.

The CDR3 spans 15 residues. The germline V and J ends were trimmed by 0 bases and 0 bases, with 8 bases remaining between them. Germline CDR1 and CDR2: SNHLY and FYNNEI. Assay version v3.0 of immunoSEQ was used, and it was run at survey level. Sequencing was performed with immunoSEQ multiplex PCR; in TCRdb, only in-frame clones are kept and a portion is missing. Of tens of thousands of clones in the sample, about 95% were seen once. The V and J genes are TRBV2 and TRBJ1-1, with unresolved D. The specimen was unsorted PBMCs, collected about 6.6 years after starting antiretroviral therapy. This sequence was found in a man aged 30-40 years with HIV. CDR3 DNA: TGTGCCAGCAGTGAAGCGGAAAGAATGAACACTGAAGCTTTCTTT. This codes for CASSEAERMNTEAFF.